This TCR beta chain is drawn from a study of T cells in Graves' hyperthyroidism and ophthalmopathy. Notes on the study in general: Clonotypes that were expanded in thyroid above 0.001 mostly appeared in blood too.

There were TCR beta CDR3 regions amplified from RNA transcripts. The HTBI primer set was used in a first-round RT-PCR of the TCR CDR3. TCRdb called the multiplex PCR reads again in MiXCR, with one record for every CDR3 protein. The data show hundreds of thousands of distinct CDR3 sequences, roughly 15% seen once. Patients with ophthalmopathy all had a Clinical Activity Score of at least 3, a NOSPECS grade of at least 4 and duration under 3 months. Germline V CDR1 and CDR2: KGHSH, LQKENI. This CDR3 is 15 amino acids long. J gave up 2 bases and V 5 bases, and 3 bases lay outside the gene matches. This clonotype showed up just a few times. Its antigen remains unknown.

The clonotype comes from a woman between 50 and 59 years old with Graves' ophthalmopathy. The chain employs TRBV18 and TRBJ2-6; 7 bases are a match to TRBD1. Material for sequencing was blood. The CDR3 sequence is CASSNDRAGANVLTF. Here the CDR3 DNA reads TGTGCCAGCTCAAATGACAGGGCTGGGGCCAACGTCCTGACTTTC. The whole variable domain, filled in from reference TRBV18 and TRBJ2-6, reads NAGVMQNPRHLVRRRGQEARLRCSPMKGHSHVYWYRQLPEEGLKFMVYLQKENIIDESGMPKERFSAEFPKEGPSILRIQQVVRGDSAAYFCASSNDRAGANVLTFGAGSRLTVL.